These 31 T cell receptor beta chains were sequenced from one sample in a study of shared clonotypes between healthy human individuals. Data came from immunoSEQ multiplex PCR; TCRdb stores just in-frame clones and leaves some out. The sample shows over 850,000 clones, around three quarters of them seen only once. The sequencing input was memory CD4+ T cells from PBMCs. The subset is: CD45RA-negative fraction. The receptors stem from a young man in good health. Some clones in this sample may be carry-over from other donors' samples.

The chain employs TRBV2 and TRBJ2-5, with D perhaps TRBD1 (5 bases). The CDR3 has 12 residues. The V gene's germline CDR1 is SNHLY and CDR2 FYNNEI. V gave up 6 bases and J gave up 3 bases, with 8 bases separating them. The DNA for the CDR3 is TGTGCCAGCAGAGACAGAAAAGAGACCCAGTACTTC. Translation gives CASRDRKETQYF.

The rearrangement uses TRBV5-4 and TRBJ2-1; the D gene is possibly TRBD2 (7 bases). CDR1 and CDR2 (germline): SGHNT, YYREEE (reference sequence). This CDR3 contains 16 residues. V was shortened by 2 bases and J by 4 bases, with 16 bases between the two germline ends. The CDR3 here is CASSLHGGGVYNEQFF. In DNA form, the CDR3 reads TGTGCCAGCAGCTTACACGGCGGGGGCGTTTACAATGAGCAGTTCTTC.

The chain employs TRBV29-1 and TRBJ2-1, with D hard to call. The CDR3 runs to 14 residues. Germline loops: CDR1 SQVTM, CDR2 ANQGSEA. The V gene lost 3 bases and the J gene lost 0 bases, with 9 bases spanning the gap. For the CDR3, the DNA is TGCAGCGTTGAGGGCGGAAGCTCCTACAATGAGCAGTTCTTC. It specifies CSVEGGSSYNEQFF.

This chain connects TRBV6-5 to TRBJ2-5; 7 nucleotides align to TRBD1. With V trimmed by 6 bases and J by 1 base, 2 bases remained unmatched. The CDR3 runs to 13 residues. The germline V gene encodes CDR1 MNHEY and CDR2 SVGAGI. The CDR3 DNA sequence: TGTGCCAGCAGGAGGGACAGCCAAGAGACCCAGTACTTC. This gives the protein CASRRDSQETQYF.

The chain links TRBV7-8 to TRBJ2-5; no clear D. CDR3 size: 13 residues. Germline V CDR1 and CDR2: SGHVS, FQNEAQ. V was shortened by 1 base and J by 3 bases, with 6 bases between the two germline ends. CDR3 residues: CASSLEMEETQYF. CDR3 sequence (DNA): TGTGCCAGCAGCTTAGAGATGGAAGAGACCCAGTACTTC.

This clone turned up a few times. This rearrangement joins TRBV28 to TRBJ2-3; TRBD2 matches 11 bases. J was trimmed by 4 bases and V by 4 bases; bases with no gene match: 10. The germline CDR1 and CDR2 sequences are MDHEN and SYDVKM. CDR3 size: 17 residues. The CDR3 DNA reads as TGTGCCAGCAGTTACTATAGCGGGAGGGCAGAGTCAGATACGCAGTATTTT. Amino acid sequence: CASSYYSGRAESDTQYF.

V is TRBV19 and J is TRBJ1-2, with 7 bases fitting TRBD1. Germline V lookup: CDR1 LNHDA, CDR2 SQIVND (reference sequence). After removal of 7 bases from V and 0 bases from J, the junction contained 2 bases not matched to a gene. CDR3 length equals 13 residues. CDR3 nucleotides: TGTGCCAGTAACCAGGGGGCTAACTATGGCTACACCTTC. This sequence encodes CASNQGANYGYTF.

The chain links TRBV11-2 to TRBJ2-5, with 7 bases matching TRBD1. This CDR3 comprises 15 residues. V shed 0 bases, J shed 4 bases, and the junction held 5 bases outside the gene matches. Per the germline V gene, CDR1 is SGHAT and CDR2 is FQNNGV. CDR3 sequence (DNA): TGTGCCAGCAGCTTAGATACAGGGGTCGGAGAGACCCAGTACTTC. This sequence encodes CASSLDTGVGETQYF.

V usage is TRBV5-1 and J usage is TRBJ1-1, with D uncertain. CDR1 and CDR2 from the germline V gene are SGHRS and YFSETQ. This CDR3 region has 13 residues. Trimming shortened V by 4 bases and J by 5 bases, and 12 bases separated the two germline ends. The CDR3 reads CASSGYERTEAFF. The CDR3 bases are TGCGCCAGCAGCGGGTACGAGAGAACTGAAGCTTTCTTT.

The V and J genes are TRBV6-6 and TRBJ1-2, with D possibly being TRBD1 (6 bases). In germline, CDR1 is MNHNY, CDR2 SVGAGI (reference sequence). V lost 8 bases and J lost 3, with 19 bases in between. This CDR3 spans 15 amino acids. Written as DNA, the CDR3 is TGTGCCAGCGGCTTTATTGGGGGGGGCGACTATGGCTACACCTTC. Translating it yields CASGFIGGGDYGYTF.

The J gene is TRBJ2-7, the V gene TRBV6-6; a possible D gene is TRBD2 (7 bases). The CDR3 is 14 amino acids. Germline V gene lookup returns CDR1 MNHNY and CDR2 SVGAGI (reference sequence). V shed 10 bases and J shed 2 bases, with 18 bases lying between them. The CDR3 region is CATGGHPPAYEQYF. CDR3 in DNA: TGTGCCACCGGGGGGCACCCACCCGCCTACGAGCAGTACTTC.

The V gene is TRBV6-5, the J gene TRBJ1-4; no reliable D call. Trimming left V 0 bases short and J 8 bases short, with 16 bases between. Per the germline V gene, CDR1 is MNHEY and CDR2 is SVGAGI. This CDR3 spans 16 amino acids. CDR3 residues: CASSYSAGAPEEKLFF. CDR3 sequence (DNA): TGTGCCAGCAGTTACTCGGCGGGAGCCCCCGAGGAAAAACTGTTTTTT.

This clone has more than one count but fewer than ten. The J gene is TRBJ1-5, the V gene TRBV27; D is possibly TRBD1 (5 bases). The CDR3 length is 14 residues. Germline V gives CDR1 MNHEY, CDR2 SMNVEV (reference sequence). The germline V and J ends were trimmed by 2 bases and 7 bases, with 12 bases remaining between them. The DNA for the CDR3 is TGTGCCAGCAGTTTAAGGGGTTCGGGACAGCCCCAGCATTTT. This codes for CASSLRGSGQPQHF.

The CDR3 here is CASSLVLAGADTQYF. DNA of the CDR3: TGTGCCAGCAGCTTAGTCCTAGCGGGGGCAGATACGCAGTATTTT. The rearrangement joins TRBV7-2 to TRBJ2-3, with TRBD2 matching over 10 bases. The V and J ends lost 1 base and 4 bases, in that order; junction bases with no gene match: 2. Germline CDR1 is SGHTA and CDR2 is FQGNSA. The CDR3 sequence is 15 residues long.

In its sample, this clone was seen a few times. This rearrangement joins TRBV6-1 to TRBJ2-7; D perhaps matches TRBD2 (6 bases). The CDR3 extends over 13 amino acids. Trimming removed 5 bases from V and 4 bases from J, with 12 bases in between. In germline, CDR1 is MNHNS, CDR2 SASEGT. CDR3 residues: CASSYGGIYEQYF. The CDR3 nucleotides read TGTGCCAGCAGTTATGGAGGGATTTACGAGCAGTACTTC.

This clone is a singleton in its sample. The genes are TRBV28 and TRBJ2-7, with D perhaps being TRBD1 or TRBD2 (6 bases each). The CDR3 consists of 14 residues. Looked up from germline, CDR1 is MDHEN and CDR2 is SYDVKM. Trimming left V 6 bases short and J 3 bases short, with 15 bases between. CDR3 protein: CASSPEGGLYEQYF. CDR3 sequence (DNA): TGTGCCAGCAGCCCCGAGGGGGGACTCTACGAGCAGTACTTC.

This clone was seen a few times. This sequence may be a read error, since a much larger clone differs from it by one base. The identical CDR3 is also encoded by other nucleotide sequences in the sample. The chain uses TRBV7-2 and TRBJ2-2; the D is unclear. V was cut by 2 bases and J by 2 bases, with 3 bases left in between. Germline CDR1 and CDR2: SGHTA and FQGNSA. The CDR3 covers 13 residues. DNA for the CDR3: TGTGCCAGCAGCTTACTTAACACCGGGGAGCTGTTTTTT. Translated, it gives CASSLLNTGELFF.

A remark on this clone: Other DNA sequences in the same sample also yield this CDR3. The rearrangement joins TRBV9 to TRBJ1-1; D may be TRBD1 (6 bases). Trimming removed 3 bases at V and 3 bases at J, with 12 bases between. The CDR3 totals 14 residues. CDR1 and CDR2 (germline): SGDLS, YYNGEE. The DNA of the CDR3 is TGTGCCAGCAGCGCCACGCCAGGGGACACTGAAGCTTTCTTT. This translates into CASSATPGDTEAFF.

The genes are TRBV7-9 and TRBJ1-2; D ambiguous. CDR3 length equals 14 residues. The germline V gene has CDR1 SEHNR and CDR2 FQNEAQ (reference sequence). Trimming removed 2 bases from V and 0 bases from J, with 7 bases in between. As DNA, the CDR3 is TGTGCCAGCAGCTTAATCGGATCTAACTATGGCTACACCTTC. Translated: CASSLIGSNYGYTF.

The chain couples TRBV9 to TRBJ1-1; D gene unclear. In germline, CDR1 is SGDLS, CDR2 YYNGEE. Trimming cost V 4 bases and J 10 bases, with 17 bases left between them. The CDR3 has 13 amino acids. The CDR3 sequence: CASSIGPSLGAFF. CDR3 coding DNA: TGTGCCAGCAGCATAGGGCCCTCCCTGGGAGCTTTCTTT.

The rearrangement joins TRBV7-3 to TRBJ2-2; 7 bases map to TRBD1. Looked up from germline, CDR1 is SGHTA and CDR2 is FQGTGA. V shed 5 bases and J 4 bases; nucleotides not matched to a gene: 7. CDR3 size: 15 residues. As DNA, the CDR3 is TGTGCCAGCAGCCCGAATACAGGGGCCACCGGGGAGCTGTTTTTT. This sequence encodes CASSPNTGATGELFF. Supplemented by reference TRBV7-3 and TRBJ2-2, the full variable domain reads GAGVSQTPSNKVTEKGKYVELRCDPISGHTALYWYRQSLGQGPEFLIYFQGTGAADDSGLPNDRFFAVRPEGSVSTLKIQRTERGDSAVYLCASSPNTGATGELFFGEGSRLTVL.

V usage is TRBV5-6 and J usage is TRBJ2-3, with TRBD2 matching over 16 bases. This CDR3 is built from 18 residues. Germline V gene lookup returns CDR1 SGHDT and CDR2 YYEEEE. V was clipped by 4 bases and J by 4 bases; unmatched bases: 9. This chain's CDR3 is CASSPTGTSGRGADTQYF. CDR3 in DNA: TGTGCCAGCAGCCCGACGGGGACTAGCGGGAGGGGCGCAGATACGCAGTATTTT.

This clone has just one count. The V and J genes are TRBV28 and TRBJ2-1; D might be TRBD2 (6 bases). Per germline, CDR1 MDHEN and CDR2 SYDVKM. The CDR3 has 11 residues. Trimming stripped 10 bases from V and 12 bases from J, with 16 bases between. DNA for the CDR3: TGTGCCACCCGTGCAACCGGGGGGCAGTTCTTC. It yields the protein CATRATGGQFF.

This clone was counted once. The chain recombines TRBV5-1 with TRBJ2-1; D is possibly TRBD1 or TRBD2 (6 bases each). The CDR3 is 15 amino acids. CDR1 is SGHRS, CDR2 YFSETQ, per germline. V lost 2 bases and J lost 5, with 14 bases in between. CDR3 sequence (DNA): TGCGCCAGCAGCTTTTCGGGGGCTGAGCACAATGAGCAGTTCTTC. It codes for CASSFSGAEHNEQFF.

CDR3 DNA: TGTGCCAGCAGGGCGGGACAGGGCCCCTACGAGCAGTACTTC. Translating gives CASRAGQGPYEQYF. V and J are TRBV28 and TRBJ2-7; TRBD1 matches 9 bases. Unmatched junction bases numbered 5, after V lost 6 bases and J lost 2 bases. The germline V gene encodes CDR1 MDHEN and CDR2 SYDVKM. The CDR3 consists of 14 residues.

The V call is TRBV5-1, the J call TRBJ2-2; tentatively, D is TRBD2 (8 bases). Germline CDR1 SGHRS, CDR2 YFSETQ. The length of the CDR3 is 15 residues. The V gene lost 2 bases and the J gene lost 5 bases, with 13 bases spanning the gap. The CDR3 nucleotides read TGCGCCAGCAGCTTCGTAGCGGGACAGACCGGGGAGCTGTTTTTT. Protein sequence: CASSFVAGQTGELFF.

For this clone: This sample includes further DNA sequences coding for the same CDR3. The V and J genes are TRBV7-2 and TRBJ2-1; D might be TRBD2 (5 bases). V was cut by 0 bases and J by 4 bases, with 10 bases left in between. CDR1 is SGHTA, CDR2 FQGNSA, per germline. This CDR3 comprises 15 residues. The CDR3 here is CASSLARASYNEQFF. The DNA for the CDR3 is TGTGCCAGCAGCTTAGCGAGGGCTAGTTACAATGAGCAGTTCTTC. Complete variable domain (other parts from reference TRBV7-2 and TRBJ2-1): GAGVSQSPSNKVTEKGKDVELRCDPISGHTALYWYRQSLGQGLEFLIYFQGNSAPDKSGLPSDRFSAERTGGSVSTLTIQRTQQEDSAVYLCASSLARASYNEQFFGPGTRLTVL.

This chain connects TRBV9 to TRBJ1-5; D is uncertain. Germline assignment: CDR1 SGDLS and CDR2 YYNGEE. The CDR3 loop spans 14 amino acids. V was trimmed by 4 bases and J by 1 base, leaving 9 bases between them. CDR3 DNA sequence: TGTGCCAGCAGCTCGGGGAGGAGCAATCAGCCCCAGCATTTT. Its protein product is CASSSGRSNQPQHF.

CDR3 coding DNA: TGTGCCAGCAGTTTATTATTCGCGGGTGTAGCTTTCTTT. Translating it yields CASSLLFAGVAFF. The V gene is TRBV27, the J gene TRBJ1-1; D is ambiguous. The germline V and J ends were trimmed by 1 base and 10 bases, with 13 bases remaining between them. The CDR3 consists of 13 residues. Germline CDR1 is MNHEY and CDR2 is SMNVEV (reference sequence).

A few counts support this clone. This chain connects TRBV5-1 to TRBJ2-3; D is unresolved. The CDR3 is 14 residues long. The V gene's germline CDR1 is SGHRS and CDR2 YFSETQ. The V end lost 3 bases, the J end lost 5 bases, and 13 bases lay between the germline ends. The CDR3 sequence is CASSSTAEGDTQYF. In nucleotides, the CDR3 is TGCGCCAGCAGCTCCACGGCCGAAGGAGATACGCAGTATTTT.

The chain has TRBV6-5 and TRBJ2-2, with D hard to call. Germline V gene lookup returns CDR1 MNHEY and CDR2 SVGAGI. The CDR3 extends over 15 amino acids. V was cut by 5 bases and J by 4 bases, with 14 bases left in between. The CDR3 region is CASSPGWKVTGELFF. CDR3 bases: TGTGCCAGCAGTCCTGGTTGGAAGGTCACCGGGGAGCTGTTTTTT.